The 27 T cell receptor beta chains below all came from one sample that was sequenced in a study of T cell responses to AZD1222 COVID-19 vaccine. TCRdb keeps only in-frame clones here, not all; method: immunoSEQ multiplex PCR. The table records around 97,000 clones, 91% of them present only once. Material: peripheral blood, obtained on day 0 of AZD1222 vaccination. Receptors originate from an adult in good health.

The CDR3 DNA reads TGTGCCAGCAGTTTGGGGGCAGGCGGGGAGCAGTACTTC. Amino acids: CASSLGAGGEQYF. The chain has TRBV28 and TRBJ2-7; D might be TRBD1 (6 bases). The CDR3 has 13 residues. The ends were cut back, 3 bases at V and 7 bases at J, with 13 bases in the middle. Germline V gives CDR1 MDHEN, CDR2 SYDVKM.

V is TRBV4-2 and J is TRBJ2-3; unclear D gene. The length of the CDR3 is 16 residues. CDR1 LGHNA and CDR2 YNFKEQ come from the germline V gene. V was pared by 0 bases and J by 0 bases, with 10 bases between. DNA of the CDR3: TGTGCCAGCAGCCAAGAATGGGCGGAGAGCACAGATACGCAGTATTTT. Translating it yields CASSQEWAESTDTQYF.

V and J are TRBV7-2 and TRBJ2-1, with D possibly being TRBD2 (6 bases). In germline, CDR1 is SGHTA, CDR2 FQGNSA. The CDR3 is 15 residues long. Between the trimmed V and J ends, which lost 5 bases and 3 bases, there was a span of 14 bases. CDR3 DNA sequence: TGTGCCAGCAGCCTCGAGCGAGCGGGCTACAATGAGCAGTTCTTC. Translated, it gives CASSLERAGYNEQFF.

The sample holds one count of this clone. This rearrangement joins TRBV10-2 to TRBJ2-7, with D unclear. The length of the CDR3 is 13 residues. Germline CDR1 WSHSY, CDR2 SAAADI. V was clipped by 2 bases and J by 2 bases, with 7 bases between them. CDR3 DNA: TGCGCCAGCAGTGAGGTCACCCCCTACGAGCAGTACTTC. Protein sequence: CASSEVTPYEQYF.

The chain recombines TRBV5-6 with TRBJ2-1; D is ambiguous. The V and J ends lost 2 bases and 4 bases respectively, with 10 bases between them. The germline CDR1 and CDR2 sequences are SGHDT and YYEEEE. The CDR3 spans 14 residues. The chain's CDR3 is CASSFGPVYNEQFF. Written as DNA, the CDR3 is TGTGCCAGCAGCTTTGGACCGGTATACAATGAGCAGTTCTTC.

This chain's CDR3 is CASTTGPGGQDTQYF. The CDR3 nucleotides are TGTGCCAGCACCACTGGGCCGGGAGGGCAAGATACGCAGTATTTT. The V call is TRBV5-4, the J call TRBJ2-3, with 8 bases lining up with TRBD2. V lost 6 bases to trimming and J lost 5 bases; unmatched junction nucleotides: 11. The CDR3 runs 15 residues. In germline, CDR1 is SGHNT, CDR2 YYREEE (reference sequence).

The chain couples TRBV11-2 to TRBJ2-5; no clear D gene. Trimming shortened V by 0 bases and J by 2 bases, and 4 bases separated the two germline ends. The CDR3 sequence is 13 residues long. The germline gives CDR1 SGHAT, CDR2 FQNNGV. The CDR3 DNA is TGTGCCAGCAGCTTAGAACCACAAGAGACCCAGTACTTC. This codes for CASSLEPQETQYF.

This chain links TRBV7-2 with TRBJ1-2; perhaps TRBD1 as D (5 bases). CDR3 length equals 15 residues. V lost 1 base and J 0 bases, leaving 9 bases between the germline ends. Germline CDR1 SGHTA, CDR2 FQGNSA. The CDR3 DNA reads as TGTGCCAGCAGCTTAGGTGGGGGGACTAACTATGGCTACACCTTC. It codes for CASSLGGGTNYGYTF.

The CDR3 loop reads CASSLGGAEQFF. As DNA, the CDR3 is TGTGCCAGCAGCTTAGGAGGGGCAGAGCAGTTCTTC. V and J are TRBV11-2 and TRBJ2-1; D could derive from TRBD1 or TRBD2 (5 bases each). V was clipped by 1 base and J by 10 bases, with 8 bases between them. The CDR3 sequence is 12 residues long. Looked up from germline, CDR1 is SGHAT and CDR2 is FQNNGV.

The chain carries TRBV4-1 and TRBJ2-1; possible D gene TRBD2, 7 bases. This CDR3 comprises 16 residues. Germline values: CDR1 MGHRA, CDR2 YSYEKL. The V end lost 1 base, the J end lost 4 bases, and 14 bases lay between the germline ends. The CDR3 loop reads CASSQGGGGDYNEQFF. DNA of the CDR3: TGCGCCAGCAGCCAAGGGGGGGGCGGAGATTACAATGAGCAGTTCTTC.

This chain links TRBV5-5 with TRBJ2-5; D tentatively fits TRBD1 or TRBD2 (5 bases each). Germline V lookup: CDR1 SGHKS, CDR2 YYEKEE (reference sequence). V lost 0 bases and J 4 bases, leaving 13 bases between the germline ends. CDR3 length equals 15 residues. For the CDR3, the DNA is TGTGCCAGCAGCTTGGGGCGGAGTGGGGGAGAGACCCAGTACTTC. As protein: CASSLGRSGGETQYF.

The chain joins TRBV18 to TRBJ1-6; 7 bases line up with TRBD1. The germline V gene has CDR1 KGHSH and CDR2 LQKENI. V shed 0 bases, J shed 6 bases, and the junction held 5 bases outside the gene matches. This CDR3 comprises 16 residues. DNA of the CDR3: TGTGCCAGCTCACCACCGACGGGACAGAGTAATTCACCCCTCCACTTT. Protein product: CASSPPTGQSNSPLHF.

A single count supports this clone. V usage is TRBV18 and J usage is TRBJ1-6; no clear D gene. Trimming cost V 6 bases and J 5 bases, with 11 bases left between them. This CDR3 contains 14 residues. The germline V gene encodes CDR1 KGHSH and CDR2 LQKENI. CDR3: CASSGPIDNSPLHF. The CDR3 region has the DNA TGTGCCAGCTCTGGCCCGATCGATAATTCACCCCTCCACTTT.

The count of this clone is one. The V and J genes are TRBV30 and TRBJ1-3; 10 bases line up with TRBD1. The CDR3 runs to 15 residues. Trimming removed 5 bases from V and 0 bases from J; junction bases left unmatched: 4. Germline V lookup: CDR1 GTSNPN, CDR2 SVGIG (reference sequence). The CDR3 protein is CAWATGGLSGNTIYF. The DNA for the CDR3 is TGTGCCTGGGCGACAGGGGGCCTCTCTGGAAACACCATATATTTT.

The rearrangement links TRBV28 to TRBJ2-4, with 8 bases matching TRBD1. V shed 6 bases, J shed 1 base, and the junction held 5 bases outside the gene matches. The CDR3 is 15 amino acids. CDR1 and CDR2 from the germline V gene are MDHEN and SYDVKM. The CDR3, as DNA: TGTGCCAGCAGCTCAGGGGGCGCGGCCAAAAACATTCAGTACTTC. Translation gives CASSSGGAAKNIQYF.

Written as DNA, the CDR3 is TGTGCCAGTAGTCTAAATGTTAACTCCTACAATGAGCAGTTCTTC. Residues: CASSLNVNSYNEQFF. The chain is built from TRBV19 and TRBJ2-1; D ambiguous. Germline V gives CDR1 LNHDA, CDR2 SQIVND (reference sequence). Trimming shortened V by 5 bases and J by 0 bases, and 11 bases separated the two germline ends. This CDR3 is built from 15 residues.

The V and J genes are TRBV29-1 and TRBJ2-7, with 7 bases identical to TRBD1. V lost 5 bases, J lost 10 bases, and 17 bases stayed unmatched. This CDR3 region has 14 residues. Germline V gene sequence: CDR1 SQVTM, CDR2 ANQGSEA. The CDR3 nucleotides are TGCAGCGTTCTATCGACAGGGCTTGGGGCTTTTCAGTACTTC. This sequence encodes CSVLSTGLGAFQYF.

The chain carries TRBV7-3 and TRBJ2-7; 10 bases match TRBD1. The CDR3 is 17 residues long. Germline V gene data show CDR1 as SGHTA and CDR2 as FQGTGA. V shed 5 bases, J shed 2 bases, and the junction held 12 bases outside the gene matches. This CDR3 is CASSIPFPTGGPYEQYF. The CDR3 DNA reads TGTGCCAGCAGCATCCCATTTCCGACAGGGGGCCCCTACGAGCAGTACTTC.

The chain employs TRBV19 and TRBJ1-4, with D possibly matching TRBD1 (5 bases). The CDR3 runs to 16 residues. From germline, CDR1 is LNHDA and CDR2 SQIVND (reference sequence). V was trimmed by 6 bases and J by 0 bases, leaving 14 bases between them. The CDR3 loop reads CASRRGTVATNEKLFF. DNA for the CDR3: TGTGCCAGTAGGCGAGGGACCGTTGCAACTAATGAAAAACTGTTTTTT.

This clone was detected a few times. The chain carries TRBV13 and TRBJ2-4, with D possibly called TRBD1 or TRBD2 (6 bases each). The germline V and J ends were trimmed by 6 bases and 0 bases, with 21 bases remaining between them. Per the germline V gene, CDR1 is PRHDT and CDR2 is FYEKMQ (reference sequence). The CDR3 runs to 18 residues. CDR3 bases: TGTGCCAGCAGAGTGGCAGGGGAGGATTGGGGAGCCAAAAACATTCAGTACTTC. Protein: CASRVAGEDWGAKNIQYF.

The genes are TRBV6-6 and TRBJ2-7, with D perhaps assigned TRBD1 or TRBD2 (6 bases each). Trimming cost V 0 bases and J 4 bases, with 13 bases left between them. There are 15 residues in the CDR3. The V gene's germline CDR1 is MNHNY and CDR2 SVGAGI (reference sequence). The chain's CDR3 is CASSYSTGGNYEQYF. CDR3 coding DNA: TGTGCCAGCAGTTACTCGACCGGGGGCAATTACGAGCAGTACTTC.

This CDR3 is CASSEANPQETQYF. Here the CDR3 DNA reads TGTGCCAGCAGTGAAGCGAACCCGCAAGAGACCCAGTACTTC. The chain couples TRBV6-1 to TRBJ2-5; no clear D gene. The germline V gene has CDR1 MNHNS and CDR2 SASEGT. Trimming removed 0 bases at V and 2 bases at J, with 7 bases between. The CDR3 runs 14 residues.

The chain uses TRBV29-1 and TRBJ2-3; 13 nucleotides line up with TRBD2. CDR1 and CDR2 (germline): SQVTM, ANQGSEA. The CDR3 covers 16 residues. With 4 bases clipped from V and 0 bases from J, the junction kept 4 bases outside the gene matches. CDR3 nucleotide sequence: TGCAGCGTTGGTGGGACTAGCGGGACTAGCACAGATACGCAGTATTTT. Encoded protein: CSVGGTSGTSTDTQYF.

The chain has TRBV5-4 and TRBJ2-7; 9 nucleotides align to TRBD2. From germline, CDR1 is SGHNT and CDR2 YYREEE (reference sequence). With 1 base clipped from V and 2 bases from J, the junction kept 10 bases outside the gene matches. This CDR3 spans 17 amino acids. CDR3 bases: TGTGCCAGCAGCTTGAAAAGGAGCGGGAGGCTCACCTACGAGCAGTACTTC. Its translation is CASSLKRSGRLTYEQYF.

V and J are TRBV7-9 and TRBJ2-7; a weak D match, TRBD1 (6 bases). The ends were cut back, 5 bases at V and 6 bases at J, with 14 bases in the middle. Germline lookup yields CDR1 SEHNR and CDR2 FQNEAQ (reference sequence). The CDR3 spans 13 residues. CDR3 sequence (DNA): TGTGCCAGCAGCCTCCGGGACACCGTCGAGCAGTACTTC. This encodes CASSLRDTVEQYF.

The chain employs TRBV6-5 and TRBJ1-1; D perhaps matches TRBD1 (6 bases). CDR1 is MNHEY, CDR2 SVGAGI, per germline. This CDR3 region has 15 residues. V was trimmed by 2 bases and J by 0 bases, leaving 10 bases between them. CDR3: CASSYDQGLNTEAFF. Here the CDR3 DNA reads TGTGCCAGCAGTTACGATCAGGGGTTGAACACTGAAGCTTTCTTT.

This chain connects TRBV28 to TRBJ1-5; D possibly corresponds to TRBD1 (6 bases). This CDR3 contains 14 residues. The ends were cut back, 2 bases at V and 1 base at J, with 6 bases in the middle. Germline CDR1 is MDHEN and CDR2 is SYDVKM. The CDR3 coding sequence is TGTGCCAGCAGTTTAGGGACAAGCAATCAGCCCCAGCATTTT. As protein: CASSLGTSNQPQHF.